One sample yielded the 21 T cell receptor beta chains listed below, sequenced in a study of glioma-infiltrating T cells. The iRepertoire nested amplicon-rescue multiplex PCR amplified TCR alpha and beta CDR3s from RNA. TCRdb independently ran MiXCR on the multiplex PCR reads; one entry per CDR3 protein. The table records some 3,900 distinct CDR3 sequences, approximately 92% of them present only once. Sequencing was performed on glioma tissue, nonneoplastic brain tissue, or PBMCs (not recorded which). These receptors were collected from a human donor with low-grade glioma or glioblastoma, undergoing nonglioma brain surgery, or in good health (not recorded which).

About this clonotype itself: Within a library made for alpha chains, this beta chain is off target, and its count is uninformative. This chain's CDR3 is CASSFRRGPYNSPLHF. The CDR3 DNA is TGTGCCAGCAGTTTTCGGAGGGGCCCCTATAATTCACCCCTCCACTTT. This chain connects TRBV28 to TRBJ1-6, with a possible D match to TRBD1 (5 bases). CDR3 size: 16 residues. The germline CDR1 and CDR2 sequences are MDHEN and SYDVKM. Trimming cost V 3 bases and J 2 bases, with 11 bases left between them.

This clonotype was seen a single time. A read error may produce the germline difference seen at one junction end. Found in a library prepared for alpha chains, this beta chain is an off-target read, and its abundance has little meaning. V usage is TRBV7-2 and J usage is TRBJ1-1; D is unclear. The germline V gene has CDR1 SGHTA and CDR2 FQGNSA. This CDR3 is built from 15 residues. The CDR3 coding sequence is TGTGCCAGCAGCTTAGAGGGAGCGGGTACAGTTAAAGCTTCCTTT. Protein: CASSLEGAGTVKASF.

A note on this clonotype: The size of this beta chain means little, since it is a stray read in a library made for alpha chains. The chain employs TRBV20-1 and TRBJ1-2; 9 bases are shared with TRBD1. The germline CDR1 and CDR2 sequences are DFQATT and SNEGSKA (reference sequence). V lost 6 bases to trimming and J lost 5 bases; unmatched junction nucleotides: 7. CDR3 length equals 13 residues. CDR3 sequence reads: CSAKDRGEYGYTF. DNA for the CDR3: TGCAGTGCAAAGGACAGGGGAGAGTATGGCTACACCTTC.

This clonotype appeared once. This beta chain is a stray sequence in a library constructed for alpha chains; its clone size is not meaningful. This chain links TRBV4-1 with TRBJ2-3; 7 nucleotides agree with TRBD2. With V trimmed by 2 bases and J by 1 base, 0 bases remained unmatched. The CDR3 sequence is 14 residues long. Germline assignment: CDR1 MGHRA and CDR2 YSYEKL. This chain's CDR3 is CASSQLAGTDTQYF. The CDR3 DNA is TGCGCCAGCAGCCAACTAGCGGGCACAGATACGCAGTATTTT.

For this clonotype: Because this beta chain is a stray read in a library intended to capture alpha chains, its abundance should not be given much weight. This chain joins TRBV27 and TRBJ1-1; the D gene is possibly TRBD1 (5 bases). The CDR3 loop spans 14 amino acids. Germline loops: CDR1 MNHEY, CDR2 SMNVEV (reference sequence). Trimming took off 6 bases at V and 4 bases at J, with 15 bases between the two ends. CDR3 DNA sequence: TGTGCCAGCAGGAACAGGAATCAGGTCACTGAAGCTTTCTTT. Its protein product is CASRNRNQVTEAFF.

In regard to this clonotype: This beta chain came through as a stray read in a library set up for alpha chains, and its size says little. This rearrangement joins TRBV20-1 to TRBJ1-2; D uncertain. Germline-derived CDR1 and CDR2 are DFQATT and SNEGSKA (reference sequence). V lost 3 bases and J 1 base, leaving 15 bases between the germline ends. This CDR3 has 15 residues. The CDR3 reads CSASGTDPGNYGYTF. The DNA for the CDR3 is TGCAGTGCTAGTGGAACAGACCCTGGTAACTATGGCTACACCTTC.

In the case of this clonotype: A library prepared for alpha chains yielded this beta chain as an off-target read; its size is of little meaning. The chain couples TRBV28 to TRBJ1-2, with D tentatively TRBD1 (5 bases). V lost 3 bases, J lost 5 bases, and 10 bases lay in between. The germline CDR1 and CDR2 sequences are MDHEN and SYDVKM. The CDR3 length is 13 residues. CDR3 in DNA: TGTGCCAGCAGTTTGGGAGGGACTTATGGCTACACCTTC. It specifies CASSLGGTYGYTF.

Remarks on this clonotype: Because this beta chain is a stray read in a library intended to capture alpha chains, its abundance should not be given much weight. The chain uses TRBV20-1 and TRBJ2-3; D remains unclear. CDR3 size: 12 residues. V lost 0 bases and J 5 bases, leaving 6 bases between the germline ends. Per the germline V gene, CDR1 is DFQATT and CDR2 is SNEGSKA (reference sequence). The CDR3 here is CSARDPGDTQYF. In nucleotides, the CDR3 is TGCAGTGCTAGAGATCCGGGAGATACGCAGTATTTT.

As for this clonotype: This beta chain is an off-target read within a library intended for alpha chains, so its frequency means little. The V and J genes are TRBV6-1 and TRBJ2-5; 11 nucleotides match TRBD1. The J call may be wrong; the DNA end is better matched by TRBJ2-1. The CDR3 runs to 13 residues. Germline V lookup: CDR1 MNHNS, CDR2 SASEGT. The CDR3 region is CASGRDRGNEQFF. Written as DNA, the CDR3 is TGTGCCAGCGGCCGGGACAGGGGGAATGAGCAGTTCTTC.

On this clonotype itself: This beta chain represents an off-target read in a library built for alpha chains; its size is of limited meaning. The CDR3 bases are TGTGCCAGCAGCGCTTACTTCAGGGGTTCCTATGGCTACACCTTC. This translates into CASSAYFRGSYGYTF. The chain employs TRBV7-2 and TRBJ1-2; D is possibly TRBD1 (6 bases). The V gene lost 5 bases and the J gene lost 4 bases, with 17 bases spanning the gap. The germline V gene has CDR1 SGHTA and CDR2 FQGNSA. The CDR3 covers 15 residues.

About this clonotype: This beta chain is an off-target read within a library intended for alpha chains, so its frequency means little. The chain couples TRBV20-1 to TRBJ1-4, with 7 nucleotides matching TRBD1. The CDR3 extends over 14 amino acids. V lost 4 bases, J lost 5 bases, and 7 bases stayed unmatched. CDR1 is DFQATT, CDR2 SNEGSKA, per germline (reference sequence). This CDR3 reads CSATDRVLNEKLFF. The CDR3 nucleotides read TGCAGTGCTACAGACAGGGTGCTCAATGAAAAACTGTTTTTT.

Comment on this clonotype: Because this beta chain is a stray read in a library intended to capture alpha chains, its abundance should not be given much weight. The genes are TRBV6-5 and TRBJ2-7; tentative D call: TRBD2 (7 bases). CDR3 length: 15 residues. V was clipped by 2 bases and J by 0 bases, with 11 bases between them. Germline lookup yields CDR1 MNHEY and CDR2 SVGAGI. For the CDR3, the DNA is TGTGCCAGCAGTTACGGCGGGGGCGTCTCCTACGAGCAGTACTTC. As protein: CASSYGGGVSYEQYF.

As to this clonotype: With the library built for alpha chains, this beta chain is off target and its frequency is not meaningful. The chain joins TRBV20-1 to TRBJ2-5, with TRBD2 as a possible D gene (5 bases). This CDR3 has 12 amino acids. Per germline, CDR1 DFQATT and CDR2 SNEGSKA (reference sequence). Trimming left V 3 bases short and J 0 bases short, with 5 bases between. The CDR3 protein is CSASGDQETQYF. In DNA form, the CDR3 reads TGCAGTGCTAGCGGGGACCAAGAGACCCAGTACTTC.

This clonotype was seen only once. Because the library targeted alpha chains, this beta chain is an off-target read whose size means little. V usage is TRBV6-2 or TRBV6-3 and J usage is TRBJ2-3; D possibly corresponds to TRBD2 (6 bases). V lost 8 bases and J 7 bases, leaving 16 bases between the germline ends. The CDR3 covers 13 residues. Germline V gene lookup returns CDR1 MNHEY and CDR2 SVGEGT. CDR3 in amino acids: CASRGLSGHTQYF. The CDR3 DNA sequence: TGTGCCAGCCGAGGACTAAGCGGTCATACGCAGTATTTT.

As to this clonotype: This beta chain lies outside the target of a library built for alpha chains; its clone size means little. The chain employs TRBV20-1 and TRBJ2-3, with a tentative D call TRBD1 (6 bases). The V and J ends lost 2 bases and 5 bases respectively, with 11 bases between them. This CDR3 has 13 residues. The germline V gene encodes CDR1 DFQATT and CDR2 SNEGSKA (reference sequence). The CDR3 sequence: CSARNTGLDTQYF. The CDR3 coding sequence is TGCAGTGCTAGAAACACAGGGTTAGATACGCAGTATTTT.

Regarding this clonotype: As an off-target read in a library built for alpha chains, this beta chain has a frequency of little significance. This chain links TRBV5-1 with TRBJ2-3; D gene uncertain. The CDR3 contains 14 residues. Deletions cut 0 bases from V and 2 bases from J, with 7 bases between. Germline lookup yields CDR1 SGHRS and CDR2 YFSETQ. As DNA, the CDR3 is TGCGCCAGCAGCTTGGACCAGGCCACAGATACGCAGTATTTT. Its protein product is CASSLDQATDTQYF. The variable domain in full, completed from reference TRBV5-1 and TRBJ2-3, reads KAGVTQTPRYLIKTRGQQVTLSCSPISGHRSVSWYQQTPGQGLQFLFEYFSETQRNKGNFPGRFSGRQFSNSRSEMNVSTLELGDSALYLCASSLDQATDTQYFGPGTRLTVL.

This clonotype was seen more than once but under ten times. This beta chain is off target for a library built for alpha chains, so its abundance means little. This chain connects TRBV6-2 or TRBV6-3 to TRBJ2-5; 7 bases map to TRBD2. The V segment lost 5 bases and the J segment 3 bases; nucleotides outside the gene matches: 6. The CDR3 runs to 14 residues. The germline gives CDR1 MNHEY, CDR2 SVGEGT. Here the CDR3 DNA reads TGTGCCAGCAGTCGCGGACTAGTCAAAGAGACCCAGTACTTC. Translating it yields CASSRGLVKETQYF.

Comments on this clonotype: This beta chain turned up in a library designed for alpha chains; as an off-target read, its abundance says little. V usage is TRBV6-5 and J usage is TRBJ1-4, with D possibly TRBD1 on 5 matching bases. Trimming removed 2 bases from V and 10 bases from J, with 17 bases in between. This CDR3 contains 15 residues. The germline CDR1 and CDR2 sequences are MNHEY and SVGAGI. The CDR3 DNA sequence: TGTGCCAGCAGTTACATCAGGGAAGGACTCGGAAAACTGTTTTTT. Protein sequence: CASSYIREGLGKLFF.

Notes on this clonotype: This beta chain is an unintended read in a library built for alpha chains; its size means little. This chain connects TRBV20-1 to TRBJ1-5; D is unresolved. V lost 0 bases and J 0 bases, leaving 9 bases between the germline ends. This CDR3 has 15 amino acids. Looked up from germline, CDR1 is DFQATT and CDR2 is SNEGSKA (reference sequence). CDR3 nucleotide sequence: TGCAGTGCTAGAGAGGGTCTGAATAGCAATCAGCCCCAGCATTTT. It codes for CSAREGLNSNQPQHF.

As for this clonotype: As an off-target read in a library built for alpha chains, this beta chain has a frequency of little significance. The genes are TRBV10-3 and TRBJ1-2; D not certain. CDR3 size: 15 residues. Germline assignment: CDR1 ENHRY and CDR2 SYGVKD. Trimming shortened V by 10 bases and J by 4 bases, and 22 bases separated the two germline ends. The CDR3 bases are TGTGCCAGCAGACCATCGAGGCAGACACTCTATGGCTACACCTTC. Protein: CASRPSRQTLYGYTF.

In regard to this clonotype: Little can be read into the size of this beta chain, an off-target read in a library designed for alpha chains. The chain has TRBV19 and TRBJ1-6, with D unclear. V lost 9 bases to trimming and J lost 10 bases, with 13 bases between them. This CDR3 region has 12 residues. Germline V gene sequence: CDR1 LNHDA, CDR2 SQIVND (reference sequence). CDR3 bases: TGTGCCAGGTGTATCCGTGACTCACCCCTCCACTTT. It yields the protein CARCIRDSPLHF.